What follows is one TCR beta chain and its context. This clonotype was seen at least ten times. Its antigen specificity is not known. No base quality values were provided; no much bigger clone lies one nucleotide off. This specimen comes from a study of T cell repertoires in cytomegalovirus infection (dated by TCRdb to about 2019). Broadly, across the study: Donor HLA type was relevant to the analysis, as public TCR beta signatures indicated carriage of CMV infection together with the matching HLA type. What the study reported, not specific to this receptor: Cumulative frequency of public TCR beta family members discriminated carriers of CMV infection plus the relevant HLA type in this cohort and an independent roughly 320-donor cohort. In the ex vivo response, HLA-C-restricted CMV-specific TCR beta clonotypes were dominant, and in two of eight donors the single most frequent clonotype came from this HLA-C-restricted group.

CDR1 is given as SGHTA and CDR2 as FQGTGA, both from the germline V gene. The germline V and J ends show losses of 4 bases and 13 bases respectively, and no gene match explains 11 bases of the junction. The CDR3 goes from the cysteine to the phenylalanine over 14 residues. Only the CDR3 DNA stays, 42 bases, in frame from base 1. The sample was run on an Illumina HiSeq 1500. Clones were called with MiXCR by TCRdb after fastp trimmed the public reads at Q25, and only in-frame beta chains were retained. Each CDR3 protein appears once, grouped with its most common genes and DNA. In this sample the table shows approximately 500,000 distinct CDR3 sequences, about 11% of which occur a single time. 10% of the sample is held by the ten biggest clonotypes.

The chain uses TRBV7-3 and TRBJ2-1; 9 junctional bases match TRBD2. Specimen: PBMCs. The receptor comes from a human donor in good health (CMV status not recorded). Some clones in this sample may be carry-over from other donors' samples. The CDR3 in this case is CASSSGGAGGAQFF. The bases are TGTGCCAGCAGCTCGGGAGGGGCGGGGGGGGCCCAGTTCTTC. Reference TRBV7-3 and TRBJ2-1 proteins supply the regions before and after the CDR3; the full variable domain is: GAGVSQTPSNKVTEKGKYVELRCDPISGHTALYWYRQSLGQGPEFLIYFQGTGAADDSGLPNDRFFAVRPEGSVSTLKIQRTERGDSAVYLCASSSGGAGGAQFFGPGTRLTVL.